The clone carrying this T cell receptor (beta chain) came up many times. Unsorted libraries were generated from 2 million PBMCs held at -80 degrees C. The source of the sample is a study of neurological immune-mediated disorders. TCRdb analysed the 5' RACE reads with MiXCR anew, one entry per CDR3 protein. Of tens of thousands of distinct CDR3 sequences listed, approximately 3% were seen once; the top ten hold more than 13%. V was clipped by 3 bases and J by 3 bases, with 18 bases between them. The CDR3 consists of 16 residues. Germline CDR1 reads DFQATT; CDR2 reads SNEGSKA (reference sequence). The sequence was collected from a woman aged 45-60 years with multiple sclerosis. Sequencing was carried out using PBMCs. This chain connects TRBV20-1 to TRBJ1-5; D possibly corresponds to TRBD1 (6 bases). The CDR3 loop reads CSARERTGGNNQPQHF. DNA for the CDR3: TGCAGTGCTAGGGAACGTACGGGGGGCAACAATCAGCCCCAGCATTTT.